This section outlines one T cell receptor (beta chain) sequence together with its context. The sample belongs to a study of blood T cell repertoires in COVID-19. Background on the study: Sites across the United States, Italy and Spain contributed samples from acute and convalescent COVID-19. T cells, B-cell-depleted T cells, or PBMCs provided the cDNA or gDNA that served as material.

Authors' methods: Estimated nucleated cell counts came from reference gene primer amplification. Method: immunoSEQ multiplex PCR; TCRdb's copy keeps in-frame clones and lacks some. V and J calls and clone size are as listed in that table; D and trimming were resolved from the DNA. This sample has about 130,000 clones; 75% to 90% occur once, and the top ten carry about 3%. V shed 5 bases and J 8 bases; nucleotides not matched to a gene: 7. This CDR3 has 14 residues. The germline CDR1 and CDR2 sequences are SGHTA and FQGNSA. Sequenced input: peripheral blood. The TCR was taken from a woman at least 80 years old with COVID-19, enrolled during active disease. V usage is TRBV7-2 and J usage is TRBJ1-4; 8 bases match TRBD1. This CDR3 is CASSPGTGNEKLFF. CDR3 DNA sequence: TGTGCCAGCAGCCCGGGGACAGGAAACGAAAAACTGTTTTTT.